The TCR beta chain described here comes from a study of response to subunit inactivated influenza vaccine. The study's findings and limits: Seasonal influenza vaccination, on each occasion, was suggested by the authors to recruit few new T cells.

TCRdb itself ran the RT-PCR reads through MiXCR, one entry per CDR3 protein. This table holds hundreds of thousands of distinct CDR3 sequences, 12% to 15% found once. V lost 0 bases and J 8 bases, leaving 13 bases between the germline ends. Germline-derived CDR1 and CDR2 are LGHDT and YNNKEL (reference sequence). This CDR3 has 14 residues. This clonotype was picked up many times. Its antigen is not identified. The chain is built from TRBV3-1 and TRBJ2-5; D possibly corresponds to TRBD2 (6 bases). The receptor's source is a man in his forties or fifties who received an inactivated influenza vaccine. The source was PBMCs from blood, collected approximately 15 days before vaccination. CDR3 sequence: CASSQDHGGVTQYF. CDR3 nucleotide sequence: TGTGCCAGCAGCCAAGATCACGGAGGGGTTACCCAGTACTTC.